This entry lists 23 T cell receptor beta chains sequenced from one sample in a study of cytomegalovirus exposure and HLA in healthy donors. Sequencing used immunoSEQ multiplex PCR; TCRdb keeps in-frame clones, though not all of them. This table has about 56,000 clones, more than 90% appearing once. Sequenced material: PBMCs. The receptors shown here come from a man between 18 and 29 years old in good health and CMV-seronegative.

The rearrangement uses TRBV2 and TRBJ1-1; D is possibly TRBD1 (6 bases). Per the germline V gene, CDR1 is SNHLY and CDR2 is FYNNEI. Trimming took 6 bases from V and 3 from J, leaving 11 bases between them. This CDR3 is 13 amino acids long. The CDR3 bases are TGTGCCAGCAGACGGGGGGGCGACACTGAAGCTTTCTTT. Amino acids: CASRRGGDTEAFF. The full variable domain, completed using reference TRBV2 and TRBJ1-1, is EPEVTQTPSHQVTQMGQEVILRCVPISNHLYFYWYRQILGQKVEFLVSFYNNEISEKSEIFDDQFSVERPDGSNFTLKIRSTKLEDSAMYFCASRRGGDTEAFFGQGTRLTVV.

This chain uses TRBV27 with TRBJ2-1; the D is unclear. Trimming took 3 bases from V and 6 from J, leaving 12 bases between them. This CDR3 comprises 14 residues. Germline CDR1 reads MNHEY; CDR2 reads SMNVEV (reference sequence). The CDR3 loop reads CASSLRGSGNEQFF. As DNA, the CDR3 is TGTGCCAGCAGTTTGAGAGGATCGGGCAATGAGCAGTTCTTC.

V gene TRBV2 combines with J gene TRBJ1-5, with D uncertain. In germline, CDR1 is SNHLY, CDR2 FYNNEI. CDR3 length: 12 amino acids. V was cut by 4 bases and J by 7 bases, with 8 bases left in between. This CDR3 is CASSASEQPQHF. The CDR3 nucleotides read TGTGCCAGCAGTGCGTCAGAACAGCCCCAGCATTTT.

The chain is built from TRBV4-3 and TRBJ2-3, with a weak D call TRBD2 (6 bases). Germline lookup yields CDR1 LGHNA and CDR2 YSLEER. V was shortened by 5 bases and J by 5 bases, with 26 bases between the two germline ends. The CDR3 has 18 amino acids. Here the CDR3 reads CASSDGNSGTPLGDTQYF. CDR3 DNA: TGCGCCAGCAGCGACGGGAATTCCGGGACTCCCCTTGGAGATACGCAGTATTTT.

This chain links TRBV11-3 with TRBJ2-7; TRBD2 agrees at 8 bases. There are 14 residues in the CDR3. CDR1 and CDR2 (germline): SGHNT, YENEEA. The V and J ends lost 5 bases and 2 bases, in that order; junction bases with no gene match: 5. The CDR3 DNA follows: TGTGCCAGCAGCCTTAGCGGGGACGCCTACGAGCAGTACTTC. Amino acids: CASSLSGDAYEQYF.

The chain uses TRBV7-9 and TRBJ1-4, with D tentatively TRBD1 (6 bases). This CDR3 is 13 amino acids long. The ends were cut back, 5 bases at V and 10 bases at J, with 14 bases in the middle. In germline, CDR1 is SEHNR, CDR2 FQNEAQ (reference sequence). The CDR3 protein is CASSPTGSGKLFF. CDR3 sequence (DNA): TGTGCCAGCAGCCCGACAGGATCAGGAAAACTGTTTTTT.

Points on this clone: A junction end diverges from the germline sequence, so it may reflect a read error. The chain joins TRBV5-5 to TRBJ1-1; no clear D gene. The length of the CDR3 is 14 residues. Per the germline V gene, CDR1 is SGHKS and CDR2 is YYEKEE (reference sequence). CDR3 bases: TGTGCCAGCAGCTTCCCAAGGAGGGAAGAGGTTTTGGTCTTT. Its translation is CASSFPRREEVLVF.

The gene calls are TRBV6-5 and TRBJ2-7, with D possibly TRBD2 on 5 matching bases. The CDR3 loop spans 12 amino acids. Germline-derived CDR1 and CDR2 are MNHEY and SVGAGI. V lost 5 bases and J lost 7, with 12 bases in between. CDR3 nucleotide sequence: TGTGCCAGCAGTCGCGGACTCGGGGAGCAGTACTTC. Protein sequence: CASSRGLGEQYF.

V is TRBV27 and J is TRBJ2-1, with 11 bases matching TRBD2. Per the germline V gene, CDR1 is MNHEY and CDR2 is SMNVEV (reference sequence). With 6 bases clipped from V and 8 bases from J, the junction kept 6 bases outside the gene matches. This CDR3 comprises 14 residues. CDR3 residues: CASSRTSGYDEQFF. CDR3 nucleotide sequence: TGTGCCAGCAGCCGGACTAGCGGGTACGATGAGCAGTTCTTC.

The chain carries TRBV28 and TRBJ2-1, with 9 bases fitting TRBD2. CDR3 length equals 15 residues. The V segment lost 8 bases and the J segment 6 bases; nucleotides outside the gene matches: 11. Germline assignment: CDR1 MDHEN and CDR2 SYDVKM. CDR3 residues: CASGPTAGGVNEQFF. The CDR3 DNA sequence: TGTGCCAGCGGCCCAACCGCGGGAGGGGTCAATGAGCAGTTCTTC.

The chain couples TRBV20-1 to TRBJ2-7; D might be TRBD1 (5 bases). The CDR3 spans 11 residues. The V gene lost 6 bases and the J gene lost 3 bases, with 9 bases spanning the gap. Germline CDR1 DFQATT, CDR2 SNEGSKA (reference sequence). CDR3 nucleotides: TGCAGTGCCGCCGGACACTACGAGCAGTACTTC. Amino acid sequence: CSAAGHYEQYF.

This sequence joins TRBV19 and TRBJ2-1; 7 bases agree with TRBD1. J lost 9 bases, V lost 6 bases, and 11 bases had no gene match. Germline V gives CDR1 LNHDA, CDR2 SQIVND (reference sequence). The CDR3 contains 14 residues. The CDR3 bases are TGTGCCAGTAGGCGCAGGGACAGAGGGGGTGAGCAGTTCTTC. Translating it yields CASRRRDRGGEQFF.

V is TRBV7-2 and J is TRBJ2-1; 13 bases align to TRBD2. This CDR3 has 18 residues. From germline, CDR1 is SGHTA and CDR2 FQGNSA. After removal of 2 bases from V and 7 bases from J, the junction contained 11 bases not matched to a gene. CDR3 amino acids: CASSLRWTSGSSWNEQFF. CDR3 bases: TGTGCCAGCAGCTTAAGGTGGACTAGCGGGAGCTCTTGGAATGAGCAGTTCTTC. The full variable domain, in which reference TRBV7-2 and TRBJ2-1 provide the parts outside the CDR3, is GAGVSQSPSNKVTEKGKDVELRCDPISGHTALYWYRQSLGQGLEFLIYFQGNSAPDKSGLPSDRFSAERTGGSVSTLTIQRTQQEDSAVYLCASSLRWTSGSSWNEQFFGPGTRLTVL.

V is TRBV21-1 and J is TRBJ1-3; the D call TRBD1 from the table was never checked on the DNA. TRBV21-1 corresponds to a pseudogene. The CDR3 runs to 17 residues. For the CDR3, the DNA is TGTGCCAGCAGCCACCAGACAGGGACTTTGTCGGGAAACACCATATATTTT. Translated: CASSHQTGTLSGNTIYF.

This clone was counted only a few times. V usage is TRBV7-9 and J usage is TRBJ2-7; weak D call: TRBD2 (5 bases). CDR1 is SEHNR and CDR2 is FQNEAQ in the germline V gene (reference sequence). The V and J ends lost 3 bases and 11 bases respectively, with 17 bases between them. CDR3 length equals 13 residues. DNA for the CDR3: TGTGCCAGCAGCTTCAAGGGAGAATTAGTCGAGTACTTC. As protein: CASSFKGELVEYF.

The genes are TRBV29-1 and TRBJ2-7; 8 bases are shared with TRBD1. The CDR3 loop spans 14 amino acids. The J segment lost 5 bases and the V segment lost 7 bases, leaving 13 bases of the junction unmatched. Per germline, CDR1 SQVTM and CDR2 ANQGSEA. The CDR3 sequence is CSAHRGWGVDEQYF. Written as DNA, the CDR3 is TGCAGCGCTCACAGGGGGTGGGGGGTGGACGAGCAGTACTTC.

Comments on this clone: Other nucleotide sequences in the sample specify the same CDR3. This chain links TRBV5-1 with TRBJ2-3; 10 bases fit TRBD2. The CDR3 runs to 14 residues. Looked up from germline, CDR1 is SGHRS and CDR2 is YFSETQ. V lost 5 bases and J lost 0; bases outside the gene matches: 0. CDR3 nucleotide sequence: TGCGCCAGCAGACTAGCGGGGAGCACAGATACGCAGTATTTT. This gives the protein CASRLAGSTDTQYF.

The CDR3 reads CASSSRVQYEQYF. The CDR3 DNA reads TGTGCCAGCAGCTCGAGGGTCCAATACGAGCAGTACTTC. The gene calls are TRBV7-2 and TRBJ2-7, with D tentatively TRBD2 (5 bases). The V and J ends lost 4 bases and 4 bases respectively, with 11 bases between them. Germline V gene sequence: CDR1 SGHTA, CDR2 FQGNSA. The CDR3 runs 13 residues.

CDR3 DNA sequence: TGTGCCAGCAGCCAAGAGGAGAGGGGGCCCAAAGAGACCCAGTACTTC. It codes for CASSQEERGPKETQYF. V is TRBV4-2 and J is TRBJ2-5; 7 positions match TRBD1. CDR3 length: 16 amino acids. Trimming took 0 bases from V and 3 from J; bases not matched to a gene: 7. The V gene's germline CDR1 is LGHNA and CDR2 YNFKEQ.

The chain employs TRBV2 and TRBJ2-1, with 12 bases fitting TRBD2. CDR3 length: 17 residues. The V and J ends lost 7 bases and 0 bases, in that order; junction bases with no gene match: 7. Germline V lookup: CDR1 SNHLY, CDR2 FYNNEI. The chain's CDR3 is CASMEGLAGFSYNEQFF. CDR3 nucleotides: TGTGCCAGCATGGAGGGACTAGCGGGCTTCTCCTACAATGAGCAGTTCTTC.

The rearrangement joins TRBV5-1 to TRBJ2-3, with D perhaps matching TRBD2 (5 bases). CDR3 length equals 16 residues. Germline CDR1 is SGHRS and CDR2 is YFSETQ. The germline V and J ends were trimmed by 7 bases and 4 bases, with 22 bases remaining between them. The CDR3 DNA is TGCGCCAGCGGCTGGTCTCTAGCAGCCACACCAGATACGCAGTATTTT. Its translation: CASGWSLAATPDTQYF.

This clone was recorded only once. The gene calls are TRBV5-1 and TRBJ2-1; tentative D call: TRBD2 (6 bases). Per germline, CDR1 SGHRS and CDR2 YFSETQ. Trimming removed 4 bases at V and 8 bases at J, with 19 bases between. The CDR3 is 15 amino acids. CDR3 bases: TGCGCCAGCAGCCCTGGGGCGGGGCCGGGGGATGAGCAGTTCTTC. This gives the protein CASSPGAGPGDEQFF.

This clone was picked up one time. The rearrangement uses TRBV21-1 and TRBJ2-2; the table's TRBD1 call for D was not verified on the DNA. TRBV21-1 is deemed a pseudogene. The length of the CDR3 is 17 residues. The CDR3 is CASSKFPRQGIVAELFF. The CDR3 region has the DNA TGTGCCAGCAGCAAATTTCCGAGACAGGGAATTGTCGCGGAGCTGTTTTTT.